These 23 T cell receptor beta chains were sequenced from one sample in a study of shared clonotypes between healthy human individuals. Sequencing was performed with immunoSEQ multiplex PCR; in TCRdb, only in-frame clones are kept and a portion is missing. The repertoire has 2 million to 3 million clones, 85% to 95% of them found once; the top ten carry around 0.14%. The sample taken for sequencing was naive CD4+ T cells sorted from blood. Subset denoted: CD45RA+ positively selected. Every receptor here comes from a man aged 18 to 29 in good health.

This clone has only one observation. At the DNA level, this CDR3 is encoded by other sequences in the same sample as well. The gene calls are TRBV19 and TRBJ2-5; no definite D call. The CDR3 is 14 amino acids. The V gene's germline CDR1 is LNHDA and CDR2 SQIVND (reference sequence). V lost 1 base to trimming and J lost 3 bases, with 9 bases between them. The chain's CDR3 is CASSIAPGKETQYF. The CDR3 DNA is TGTGCCAGTAGTATAGCTCCGGGTAAAGAGACCCAGTACTTC.

CDR3 sequence: CAISEGRQGGSTEAFF. As DNA, the CDR3 is TGTGCCATCAGTGAAGGGAGACAGGGGGGGAGTACTGAAGCTTTCTTT. J is TRBJ1-1 and V is TRBV10-3; 9 bases line up with TRBD1. Germline CDR1 ENHRY, CDR2 SYGVKD. V lost 3 bases, J lost 5 bases, and 10 bases stayed unmatched. This CDR3 contains 16 residues.

Points on this clone: Distinct nucleotide sequences in the sample also encode this CDR3. The rearrangement uses TRBV2 and TRBJ2-7; D not certain. This CDR3 comprises 12 residues. Trimming left V 5 bases short and J 0 bases short, with 5 bases between. Germline lookup yields CDR1 SNHLY and CDR2 FYNNEI. CDR3 bases: TGTGCCAGCAGTTATAGCTCCTACGAGCAGTACTTC. Its protein product is CASSYSSYEQYF.

The chain employs TRBV6-5 and TRBJ2-1; a possible D gene is TRBD2 (5 bases). From germline, CDR1 is MNHEY and CDR2 SVGAGI. Trimming stripped 2 bases from V and 4 bases from J, with 12 bases between. The CDR3 loop spans 15 amino acids. CDR3 coding DNA: TGTGCCAGCAGTTACACGGAGGCTTTATACAATGAGCAGTTCTTC. It specifies CASSYTEALYNEQFF.

V is TRBV29-1 and J is TRBJ1-2; tentatively, D is TRBD1 (6 bases). Germline V lookup: CDR1 SQVTM, CDR2 ANQGSEA. This CDR3 spans 12 amino acids. With 6 bases removed from V and 4 bases from J, the gap between germline ends came to 12 bases. CDR3 amino acids: CSVPGTFYGYTF. The CDR3, as DNA: TGCAGCGTGCCCGGGACATTCTATGGCTACACCTTC.

This chain uses TRBV7-8 with TRBJ1-1; no clear D gene. V gave up 5 bases and J gave up 1 base, with 11 bases separating them. The CDR3 length is 14 residues. Germline V gives CDR1 SGHVS, CDR2 FQNEAQ. CDR3 sequence: CASSASEANTEAFF. As DNA, the CDR3 is TGTGCCAGCAGCGCCAGTGAGGCGAACACTGAAGCTTTCTTT.

The J gene is TRBJ1-1, the V gene TRBV11-2; the match to TRBD1 covers 9 bases. This CDR3 is 15 amino acids long. Germline V gene lookup returns CDR1 SGHAT and CDR2 FQNNGV. Germline trimming cut 3 bases from V and 10 bases from J; bases unmatched to any gene: 12. The CDR3 DNA sequence: TGTGCCAGCAGCTTTAGTGACAGGGGGGGATCCGGAGCTTTCTTT. Translation gives CASSFSDRGGSGAFF.

This clone was observed once. In the same sample, other DNA sequences code for this CDR3. This chain connects TRBV5-1 to TRBJ2-7; 10 nucleotides align to TRBD1. The CDR3 runs 15 residues. Losses at the gene ends were 0 bases for V and 1 base for J; bases not matched to a gene: 1. In germline, CDR1 is SGHRS, CDR2 YFSETQ. The CDR3 loop is CASSLGGQGSYEQYF. The CDR3 nucleotides are TGCGCCAGCAGCTTGGGGGGACAGGGGTCCTACGAGCAGTACTTC.

The chain combines TRBV28 with TRBJ2-1; the match to TRBD2 covers 7 bases. Per the germline V gene, CDR1 is MDHEN and CDR2 is SYDVKM. V lost 3 bases, J lost 6 bases, and 14 bases stayed unmatched. The CDR3 has 17 amino acids. CDR3 sequence reads: CASSFEKAGNIVNEQFF. The DNA of the CDR3 is TGTGCCAGCAGTTTCGAAAAAGCGGGGAATATAGTCAATGAGCAGTTCTTC.

This clone was seen a few times. The chain uses TRBV9 and TRBJ1-2; 10 nucleotides match TRBD1. Germline CDR1 is SGDLS and CDR2 is YYNGEE. After removal of 2 bases from V and 6 bases from J, the junction contained 7 bases not matched to a gene. The CDR3 is made up of 15 amino acids. CDR3 loop: CASSVGGQGSHGYTF. The DNA for the CDR3 is TGTGCCAGCAGCGTGGGGGGACAGGGGTCCCATGGCTACACCTTC.

With regard to this clone: Other DNA sequences in this specimen translate into the identical CDR3. The rearrangement links TRBV5-1 to TRBJ1-1; 9 bases match TRBD1. This CDR3 comprises 14 residues. J gave up 5 bases and V 5 bases, and 7 bases lay outside the gene matches. Germline CDR1 and CDR2: SGHRS and YFSETQ. CDR3 residues: CASSLGQGRTEAFF. CDR3 DNA sequence: TGCGCCAGCAGTCTTGGACAGGGGAGGACTGAAGCTTTCTTT. The full variable domain, in which reference TRBV5-1 and TRBJ1-1 provide the parts outside the CDR3, is KAGVTQTPRYLIKTRGQQVTLSCSPISGHRSVSWYQQTPGQGLQFLFEYFSETQRNKGNFPGRFSGRQFSNSRSEMNVSTLELGDSALYLCASSLGQGRTEAFFGQGTRLTVV.

The chain couples TRBV2 to TRBJ2-1; D is unclear. The ends were cut back, 3 bases at V and 8 bases at J, with 11 bases in the middle. Germline V gives CDR1 SNHLY, CDR2 FYNNEI. This CDR3 is built from 13 residues. CDR3: CASSDGYGDEQFF. The CDR3 region has the DNA TGTGCCAGCAGTGATGGATATGGTGATGAGCAGTTCTTC.

V is TRBV2 and J is TRBJ2-5; 8 bases agree with TRBD2. The CDR3 loop spans 15 amino acids. Germline assignment: CDR1 SNHLY and CDR2 FYNNEI. The ends lost 6 bases at V and 5 bases at J; junction bases unmatched: 11. CDR3 bases: TGTGCCAGCAGCCGAGCGGGGGCCCCGGGTGAGACCCAGTACTTC. It translates to CASSRAGAPGETQYF.

The J gene is TRBJ2-1, the V gene TRBV7-2; the D is unclear. The CDR3 has 13 amino acids. The germline V gene has CDR1 SGHTA and CDR2 FQGNSA. V lost 7 bases to trimming and J lost 11 bases, with 18 bases between them. CDR3 protein: CASIILLGAQQFF. The DNA for the CDR3 is TGTGCCAGCATAATCCTTCTGGGCGCCCAGCAGTTCTTC.

Only a few counts were recorded for this clone. J is TRBJ1-5 and V is TRBV10-2, with a possible D match to TRBD1 (5 bases). Germline-derived CDR1 and CDR2 are WSHSY and SAAADI. The CDR3 runs to 14 residues. Trimming left V 6 bases short and J 0 bases short, with 9 bases between. The CDR3 region has the DNA TGCGCCAGCAGCGACAGTTATAGCAATCAGCCCCAGCATTTT. Translation: CASSDSYSNQPQHF.

This chain connects TRBV2 to TRBJ2-7, with 7 bases that match TRBD1. The CDR3 is 12 residues long. CDR1 is SNHLY, CDR2 FYNNEI, per germline. Germline trimming cut 9 bases from V and 6 bases from J; bases unmatched to any gene: 8. The CDR3, as DNA: TGTGCCAGTAGCCCAACAGGGGTCGAGCAGTACTTC. This translates into CASSPTGVEQYF. Full variable domain (remainder filled in from reference TRBV2 and TRBJ2-7): EPEVTQTPSHQVTQMGQEVILRCVPISNHLYFYWYRQILGQKVEFLVSFYNNEISEKSEIFDDQFSVERPDGSNFTLKIRSTKLEDSAMYFCASSPTGVEQYFGPGTRLTVT.

This rearrangement joins TRBV10-3 to TRBJ2-7, with 7 nucleotides matching TRBD1. The length of the CDR3 is 14 residues. In germline, CDR1 is ENHRY, CDR2 SYGVKD. Trimming removed 6 bases from V and 0 bases from J; junction bases left unmatched: 5. The CDR3 region is CAIRTGTNSYEQYF. CDR3 nucleotides: TGTGCCATCAGGACAGGGACGAACTCCTACGAGCAGTACTTC.

Regarding this clone: The sample holds other DNA sequences that translate to the same CDR3. The chain couples TRBV6-6 to TRBJ1-2; no firm D call. There are 13 residues in the CDR3. The V gene's germline CDR1 is MNHNY and CDR2 SVGAGI (reference sequence). Trimming took off 2 bases at V and 1 base at J, with 5 bases between the two ends. The CDR3 DNA sequence: TGTGCCAGCAGTTACAGCGGTAACTATGGCTACACCTTC. As protein: CASSYSGNYGYTF.

The CDR3: CASSFGSRETQYF. CDR3 nucleotides: TGTGCCAGCAGCTTCGGATCTAGGGAGACCCAGTACTTC. The gene calls are TRBV11-1 and TRBJ2-5; D uncertain. Germline V lookup: CDR1 SGHAT, CDR2 FQDESV (reference sequence). Deletions cut 3 bases from V and 5 bases from J, with 10 bases between. This CDR3 is built from 13 residues.

The V call is TRBV5-8, the J call TRBJ1-6; tentative D call: TRBD1 (6 bases). Germline V CDR1 and CDR2: SGHTS, YDEGEE. V lost 4 bases, J lost 9 bases, and 17 bases lay in between. This CDR3 contains 15 residues. As DNA, the CDR3 is TGTGCCAGCAGCGGGATGTACAGGGCAGGTTCACCCCTCCACTTT. This sequence encodes CASSGMYRAGSPLHF.

Concerning this clone: This sample also contains other DNA sequences that code for the same CDR3. This rearrangement joins TRBV11-2 to TRBJ2-2; 7 bases map to TRBD2. CDR1 is SGHAT, CDR2 FQNNGV, per germline. The V segment lost 1 base and the J segment 1 base; nucleotides outside the gene matches: 3. The CDR3 spans 16 residues. CDR3 sequence (DNA): TGTGCCAGCAGCTTAGGGGGAGGGAAGAACACCGGGGAGCTGTTTTTT. Translated: CASSLGGGKNTGELFF.

The chain uses TRBV6-4 and TRBJ2-5, with TRBD1 matching 11 bases. The germline gives CDR1 MRHNA, CDR2 SNTAGT. J was trimmed by 4 bases and V by 4 bases; bases with no gene match: 8. CDR3 length: 16 residues. Here the CDR3 reads CASSVPDRGRRETQYF. CDR3 sequence (DNA): TGTGCCAGCAGTGTCCCGGACAGGGGGCGGCGAGAGACCCAGTACTTC.

This chain joins TRBV4-3 and TRBJ2-1; D is undetermined. The CDR3 is 15 amino acids. V lost 0 bases and J lost 8, with 14 bases in between. The germline V gene has CDR1 LGHNA and CDR2 YSLEER. The CDR3 loop is CASSQEPATAHEQFF. In DNA, the CDR3 is TGCGCCAGCAGCCAAGAACCTGCCACGGCCCATGAGCAGTTCTTC.